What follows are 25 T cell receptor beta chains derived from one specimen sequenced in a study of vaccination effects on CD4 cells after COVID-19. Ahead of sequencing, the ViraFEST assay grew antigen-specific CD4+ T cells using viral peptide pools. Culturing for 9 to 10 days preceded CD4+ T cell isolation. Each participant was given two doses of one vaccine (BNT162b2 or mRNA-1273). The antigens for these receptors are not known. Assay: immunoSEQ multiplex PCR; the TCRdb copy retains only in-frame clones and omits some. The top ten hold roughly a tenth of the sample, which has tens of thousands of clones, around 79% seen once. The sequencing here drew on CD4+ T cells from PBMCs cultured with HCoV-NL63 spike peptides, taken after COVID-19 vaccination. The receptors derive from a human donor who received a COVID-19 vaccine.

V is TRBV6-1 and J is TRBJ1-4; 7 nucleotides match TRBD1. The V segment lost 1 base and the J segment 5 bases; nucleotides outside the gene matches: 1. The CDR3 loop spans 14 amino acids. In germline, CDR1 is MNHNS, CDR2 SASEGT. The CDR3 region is CASSEGTGNEKLFF. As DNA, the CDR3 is TGTGCCAGCAGTGAAGGGACAGGAAATGAAAAACTGTTTTTT.

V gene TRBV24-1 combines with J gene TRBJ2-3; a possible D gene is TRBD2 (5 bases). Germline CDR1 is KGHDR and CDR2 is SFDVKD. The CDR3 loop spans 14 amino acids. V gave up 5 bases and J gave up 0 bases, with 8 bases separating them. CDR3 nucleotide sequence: TGTGCCACCAGTGCGGGATCGAGCACAGATACGCAGTATTTT. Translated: CATSAGSSTDTQYF.

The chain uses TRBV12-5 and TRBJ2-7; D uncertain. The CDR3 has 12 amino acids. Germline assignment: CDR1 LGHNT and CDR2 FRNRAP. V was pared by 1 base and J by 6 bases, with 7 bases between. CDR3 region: CASGLAFFEQYF. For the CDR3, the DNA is TGTGCTAGTGGTTTGGCGTTCTTCGAGCAGTACTTC.

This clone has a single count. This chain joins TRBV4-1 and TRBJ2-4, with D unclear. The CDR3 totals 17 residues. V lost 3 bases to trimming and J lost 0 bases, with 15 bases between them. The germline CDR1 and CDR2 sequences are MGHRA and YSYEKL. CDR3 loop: CASSQSNKEIAKNIQYF. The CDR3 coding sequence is TGCGCCAGCAGCCAGTCGAACAAGGAAATAGCCAAAAACATTCAGTACTTC.

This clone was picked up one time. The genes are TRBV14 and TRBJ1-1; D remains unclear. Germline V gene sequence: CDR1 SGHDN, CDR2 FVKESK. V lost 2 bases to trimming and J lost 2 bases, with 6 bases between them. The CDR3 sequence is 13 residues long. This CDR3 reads CASSQTRNTEAFF. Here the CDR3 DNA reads TGTGCCAGCAGCCAAACTCGAAACACTGAAGCTTTCTTT.

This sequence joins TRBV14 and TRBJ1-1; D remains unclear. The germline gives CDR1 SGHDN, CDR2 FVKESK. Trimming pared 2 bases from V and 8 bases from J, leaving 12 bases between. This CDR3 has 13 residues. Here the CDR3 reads CASSQLGSLEAFF. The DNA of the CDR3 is TGTGCCAGCAGCCAACTTGGCAGCCTAGAAGCTTTCTTT.

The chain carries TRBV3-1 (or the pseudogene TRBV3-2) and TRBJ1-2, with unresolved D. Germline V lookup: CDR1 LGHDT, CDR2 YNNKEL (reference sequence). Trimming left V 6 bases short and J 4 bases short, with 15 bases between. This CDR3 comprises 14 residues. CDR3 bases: TGTGCCAGCAGTTTTCCATCTCCTGCCTATGGCTACACCTTC. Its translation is CASSFPSPAYGYTF.

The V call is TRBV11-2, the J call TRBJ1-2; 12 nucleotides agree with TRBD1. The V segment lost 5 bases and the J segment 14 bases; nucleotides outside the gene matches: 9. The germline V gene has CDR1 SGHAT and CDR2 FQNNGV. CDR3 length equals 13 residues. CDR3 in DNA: TGTGCCAGCAGCCAGGGACAGGGGGCGATCTCGACCTTC. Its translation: CASSQGQGAISTF.

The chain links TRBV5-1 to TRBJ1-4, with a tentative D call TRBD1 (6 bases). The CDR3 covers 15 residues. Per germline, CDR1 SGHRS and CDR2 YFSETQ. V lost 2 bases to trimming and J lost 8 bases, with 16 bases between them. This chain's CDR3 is CASSLDRSLTEKLFF. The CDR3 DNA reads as TGCGCCAGCAGCTTAGACAGGAGTTTGACGGAAAAACTGTTTTTT. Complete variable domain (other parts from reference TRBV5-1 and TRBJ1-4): KAGVTQTPRYLIKTRGQQVTLSCSPISGHRSVSWYQQTPGQGLQFLFEYFSETQRNKGNFPGRFSGRQFSNSRSEMNVSTLELGDSALYLCASSLDRSLTEKLFFGSGTQLSVL.

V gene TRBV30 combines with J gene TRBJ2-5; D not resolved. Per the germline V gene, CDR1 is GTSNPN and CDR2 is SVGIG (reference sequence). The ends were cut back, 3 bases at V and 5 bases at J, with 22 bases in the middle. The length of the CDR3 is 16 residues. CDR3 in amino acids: CAWSHSQLGSGETQYF. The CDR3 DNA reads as TGTGCCTGGAGCCATTCTCAGCTAGGGTCCGGGGAGACCCAGTACTTC.

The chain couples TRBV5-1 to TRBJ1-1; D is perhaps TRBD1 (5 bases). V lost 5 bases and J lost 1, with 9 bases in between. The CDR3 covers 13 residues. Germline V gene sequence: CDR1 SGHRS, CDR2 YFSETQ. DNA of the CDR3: TGCGCCAGCAGTACTACAGGGAACACTGAAGCTTTCTTT. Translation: CASSTTGNTEAFF.

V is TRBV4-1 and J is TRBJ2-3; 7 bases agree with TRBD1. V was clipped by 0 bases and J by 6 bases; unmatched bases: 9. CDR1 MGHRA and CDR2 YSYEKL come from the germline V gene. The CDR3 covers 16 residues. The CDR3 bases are TGCGCCAGCAGCCAAGAGGCCGCGGTACAGGGGGATACGCAGTATTTT. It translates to CASSQEAAVQGDTQYF.

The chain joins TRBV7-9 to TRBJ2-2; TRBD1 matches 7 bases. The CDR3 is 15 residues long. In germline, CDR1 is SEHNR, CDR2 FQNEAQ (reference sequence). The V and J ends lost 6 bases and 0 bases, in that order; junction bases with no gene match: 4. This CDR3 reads CASRKGGSNTGELFF. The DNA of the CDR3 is TGTGCCAGCAGGAAAGGGGGCTCGAACACCGGGGAGCTGTTTTTT.

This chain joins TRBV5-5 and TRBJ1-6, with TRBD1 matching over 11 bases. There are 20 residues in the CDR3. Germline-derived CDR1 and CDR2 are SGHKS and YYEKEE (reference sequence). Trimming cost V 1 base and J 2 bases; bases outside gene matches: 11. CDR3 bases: TGTGCCAGCAGCTTGATGGGGACAGGGGGAGAAGTCGCCTATAATTCACCCCTCCACTTT. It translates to CASSLMGTGGEVAYNSPLHF.

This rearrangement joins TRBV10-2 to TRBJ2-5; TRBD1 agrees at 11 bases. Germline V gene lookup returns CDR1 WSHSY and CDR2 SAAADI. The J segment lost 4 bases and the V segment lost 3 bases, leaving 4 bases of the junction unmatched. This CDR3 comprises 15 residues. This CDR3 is CASSESGTGGETQYF. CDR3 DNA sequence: TGCGCCAGCAGTGAATCCGGGACAGGGGGAGAGACCCAGTACTTC.

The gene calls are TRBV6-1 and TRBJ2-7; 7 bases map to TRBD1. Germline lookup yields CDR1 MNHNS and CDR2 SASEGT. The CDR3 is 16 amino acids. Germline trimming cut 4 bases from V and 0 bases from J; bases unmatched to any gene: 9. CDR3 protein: CASSVMGTAVSYEQYF. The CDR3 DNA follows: TGTGCCAGCAGTGTAATGGGGACAGCAGTCTCCTACGAGCAGTACTTC.

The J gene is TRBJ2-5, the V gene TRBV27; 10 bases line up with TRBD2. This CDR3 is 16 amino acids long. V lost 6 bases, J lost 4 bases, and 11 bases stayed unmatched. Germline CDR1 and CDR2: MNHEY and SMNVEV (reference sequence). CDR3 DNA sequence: TGTGCCAGCAGCCGCAGCCCTAGCGGGGGAGGAGAGACCCAGTACTTC. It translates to CASSRSPSGGGETQYF.

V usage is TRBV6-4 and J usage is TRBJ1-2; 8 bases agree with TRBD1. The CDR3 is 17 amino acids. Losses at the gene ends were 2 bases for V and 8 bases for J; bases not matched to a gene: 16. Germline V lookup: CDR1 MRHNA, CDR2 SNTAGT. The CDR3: CASSDLGTGAKRDGYTF. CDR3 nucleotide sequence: TGTGCCAGCAGTGACCTGGGGACAGGTGCAAAGAGAGACGGCTACACCTTC.

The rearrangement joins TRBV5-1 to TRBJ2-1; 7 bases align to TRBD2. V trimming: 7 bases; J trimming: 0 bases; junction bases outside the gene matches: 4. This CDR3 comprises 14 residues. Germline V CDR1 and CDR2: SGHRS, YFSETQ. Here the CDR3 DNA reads TGCGCCAGCGCCGGGGGGAGCTCCTACAATGAGCAGTTCTTC. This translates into CASAGGSSYNEQFF. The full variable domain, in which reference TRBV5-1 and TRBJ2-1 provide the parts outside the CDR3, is KAGVTQTPRYLIKTRGQQVTLSCSPISGHRSVSWYQQTPGQGLQFLFEYFSETQRNKGNFPGRFSGRQFSNSRSEMNVSTLELGDSALYLCASAGGSSYNEQFFGPGTRLTVL.

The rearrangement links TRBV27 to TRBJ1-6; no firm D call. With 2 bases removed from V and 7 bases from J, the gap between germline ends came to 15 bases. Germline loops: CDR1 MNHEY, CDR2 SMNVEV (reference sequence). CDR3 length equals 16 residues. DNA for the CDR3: TGTGCCAGCAGTTTAATGGCCGTAAGCAGAAATTCACCCCTCCACTTT. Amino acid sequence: CASSLMAVSRNSPLHF.

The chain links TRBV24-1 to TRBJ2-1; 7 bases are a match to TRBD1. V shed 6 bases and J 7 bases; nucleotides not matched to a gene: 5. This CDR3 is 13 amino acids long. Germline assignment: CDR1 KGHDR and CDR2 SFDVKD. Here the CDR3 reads CATSLHRGNEQFF. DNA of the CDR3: TGTGCCACCAGTCTACACAGGGGTAATGAGCAGTTCTTC.

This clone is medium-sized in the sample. In DNA, the CDR3 is TGTGCCAGCAGCAAAGAACTGGGGGGGGTACAGTGCCAGAAAAACCAAGAGACCCAGTACTTC. Translated: CASSKELGGVQCQKNQETQYF. The chain uses TRBV21-1 and TRBJ2-5; the D call in the table, TRBD2, was not verified against the DNA. TRBV21-1 is a listed pseudogene. This CDR3 has 21 amino acids.

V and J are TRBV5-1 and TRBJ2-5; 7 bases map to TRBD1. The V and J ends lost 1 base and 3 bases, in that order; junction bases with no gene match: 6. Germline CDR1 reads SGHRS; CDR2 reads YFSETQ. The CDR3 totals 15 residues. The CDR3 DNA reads TGCGCCAGCAGCTTGTTCGGGACAGTAAAAGAGACCCAGTACTTC. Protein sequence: CASSLFGTVKETQYF.

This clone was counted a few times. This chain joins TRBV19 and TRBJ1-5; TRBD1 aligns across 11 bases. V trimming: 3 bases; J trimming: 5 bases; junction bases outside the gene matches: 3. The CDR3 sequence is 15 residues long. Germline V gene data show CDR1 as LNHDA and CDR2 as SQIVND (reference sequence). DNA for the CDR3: TGTGCCAGTAGTATGGACAGGGGGCCTTATCAGCCCCAGCATTTT. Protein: CASSMDRGPYQPQHF. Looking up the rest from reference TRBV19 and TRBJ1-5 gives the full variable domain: DGGITQSPKYLFRKEGQNVTLSCEQNLNHDAMYWYRQDPGQGLRLIYYSQIVNDFQKGDIAEGYSVSREKKESFPLTVTSAQKNPTAFYLCASSMDRGPYQPQHFGDGTRLSIL.

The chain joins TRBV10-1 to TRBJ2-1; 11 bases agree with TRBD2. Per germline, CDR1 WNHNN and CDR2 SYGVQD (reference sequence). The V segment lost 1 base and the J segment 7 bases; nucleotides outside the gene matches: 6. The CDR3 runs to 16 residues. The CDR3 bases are TGCGCCAGCAGTGAGTTCGTAGCGGGGGGGCAGAATGAGCAGTTCTTC. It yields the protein CASSEFVAGGQNEQFF.